Detailed here is one T cell receptor beta chain. Its antigen is still unknown. V was pared by 0 bases and J by 7 bases, with 14 bases between. The CDR3 consists of 15 residues. Germline CDR1 and CDR2: SGHRS and YFSETQ. The data were obtained in a study of cytomegalovirus exposure and HLA in healthy donors. General study findings and limits: Researchers reported in a later analysis that a missense DCLRE1C variant was tied to TCR beta V- and J-gene trimming. A reported reduction in N-insertions relative to the roughly 640-donor mean was seen in an Asian-associated ancestry cluster in a later analysis. In a later analysis, at a false discovery rate of 0.05, roughly 17,000 TCR beta sequences were associated with HLA alleles. Prediction of most subjects' HLA-A and HLA-B alleles by TCR beta sequences was reportedly accurate.

The PCR ran on 60 Vbeta and 13 Jbeta primers. Only in-frame clones appear in the TCRdb table, and some are missing; sequencing was by immunoSEQ multiplex PCR. The table has about 150,000 clones, about four fifths seen once. The chain carries TRBV5-1 and TRBJ2-1; D is perhaps TRBD1 (6 bases). The sample consisted of PBMCs. This receptor was identified in a woman aged 40 to 49 in good health and CMV-seropositive. This CDR3 reads CASSLEARGSNEQFF. CDR3 coding DNA: TGCGCCAGCAGCTTGGAGGCCAGGGGATCGAATGAGCAGTTCTTC.